The clone carrying this TCR beta chain occurred a few times. What it binds is unknown. The sample is drawn from a study of regulatory T cells in long-lasting Graves disease. Study results and limitations: Possibly, too few samples lowered accuracy.

This sample's time point: persistent/refractory GD, antithyroid drugs over 5 years with positive TRAb. PBMC-extracted RNA yielded the TCR library. Deletions cut 1 base from V and 5 bases from J, with 6 bases between. The CDR3 spans 12 residues. Arm-PCR of CDR3 regions with iRepertoire HTBI primers generated TCR beta libraries. Each CDR3 protein is one row after TCRdb ran MiXCR on the multiplex PCR reads. The table has hundreds of thousands of distinct CDR3 sequences, 15% to 20% seen once. The V gene is TRBV12-3 or TRBV12-4, the J gene TRBJ2-7; D unclear. The specimen was peripheral blood mononuclear cells (PBMCs), collected when the disease was refractory, from a patient treated with antithyroid drugs. The sequence was collected from a female donor with Graves disease. The CDR3 DNA reads TGTGCCAGCAGTTTAGGCACCCACGAGCAGTACTTC. As protein: CASSLGTHEQYF.